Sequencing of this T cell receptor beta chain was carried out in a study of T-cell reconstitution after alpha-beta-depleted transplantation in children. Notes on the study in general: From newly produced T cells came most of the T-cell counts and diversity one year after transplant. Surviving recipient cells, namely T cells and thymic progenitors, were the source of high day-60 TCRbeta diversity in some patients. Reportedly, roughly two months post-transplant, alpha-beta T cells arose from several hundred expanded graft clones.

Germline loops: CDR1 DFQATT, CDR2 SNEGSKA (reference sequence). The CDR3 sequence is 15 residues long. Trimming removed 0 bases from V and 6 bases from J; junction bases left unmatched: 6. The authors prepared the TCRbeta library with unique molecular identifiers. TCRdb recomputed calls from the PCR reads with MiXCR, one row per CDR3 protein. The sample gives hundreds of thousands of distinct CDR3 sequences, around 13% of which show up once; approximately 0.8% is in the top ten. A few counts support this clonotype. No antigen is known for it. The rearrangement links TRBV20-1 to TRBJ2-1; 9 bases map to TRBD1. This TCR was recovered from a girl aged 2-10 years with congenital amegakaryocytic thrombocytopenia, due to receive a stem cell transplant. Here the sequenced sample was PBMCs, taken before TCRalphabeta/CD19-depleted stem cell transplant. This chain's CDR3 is CSARDPGTGSNEQFF. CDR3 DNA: TGCAGTGCTAGAGATCCCGGGACAGGGTCCAATGAGCAGTTCTTC.